This T cell receptor beta chain was captured in a study of early T cells in non-severe SARS-CoV-2 infection. Study at large: Sequencing input comprised bulk RNA from unsorted whole blood; chain pairing was not available.

V lost 0 bases and J lost 6, with 10 bases in between. Germline-derived CDR1 and CDR2 are SGHRS and YFSETQ. CDR3 length: 14 residues. Unique molecular identifiers were added to individual cDNA molecules. From the 5' RACE reads, TCRdb called clonotypes with MiXCR, one entry per CDR3 protein. This table has under 70,000 distinct CDR3 sequences, roughly 13% appearing once. The genes are TRBV5-1 and TRBJ2-1; D may be TRBD1 (6 bases). The receptor's source is an adult who was a healthcare worker with PCR-confirmed SARS-CoV-2 infection or an uninfected control (not recorded which). The sequencing input was whole blood. DNA for the CDR3: TGCGCCAGCAGCTTGGTGGCAGGGGTCAATGAGCAGTTCTTC. It is translated as CASSLVAGVNEQFF. Filled out from reference TRBV5-1 and TRBJ2-1, the complete variable domain reads KAGVTQTPRYLIKTRGQQVTLSCSPISGHRSVSWYQQTPGQGLQFLFEYFSETQRNKGNFPGRFSGRQFSNSRSEMNVSTLELGDSALYLCASSLVAGVNEQFFGPGTRLTVL.